The next 10 T cell receptor beta chains were all read from a single sample in a study of shared clonotypes between healthy human individuals. TCRdb's table, derived via immunoSEQ multiplex PCR, lists solely in-frame clones and lacks some. The sample includes about 2.2 million clones, 90% to 95% of them seen just once. Terminally differentiated effector memory CD45RA+ cells were excluded from the naive CD8 cells, which were CD45RO-negative and positively selected for CCR7. Sequencing was carried out using naive CD8+ T cells from PBMCs. Receptors were obtained from a man aged 18 to 30 in good health. Some clones in this sample may be carry-over from other donors' samples.

The chain recombines TRBV19 with TRBJ2-7; TRBD2 aligns across 7 bases. V dropped 3 bases and J dropped 0; count of bases not matched to a gene: 5. This CDR3 has 15 residues. The germline V gene has CDR1 LNHDA and CDR2 SQIVND (reference sequence). This CDR3 is CASSISASGSYEQYF. The CDR3 nucleotides are TGTGCCAGTAGTATTTCCGCTAGCGGCTCCTACGAGCAGTACTTC.

The sample holds a few counts of this clone. The V call is TRBV10-3, the J call TRBJ1-5; unclear D gene. Germline assignment: CDR1 ENHRY and CDR2 SYGVKD. The germline V and J ends were trimmed by 6 bases and 3 bases, with 9 bases remaining between them. CDR3 length: 13 amino acids. For the CDR3, the DNA is TGTGCCATCAGCCCGGGGAACAATCAGCCCCAGCATTTT. The encoded protein is CAISPGNNQPQHF.

This rearrangement joins TRBV28 to TRBJ2-2, with a possible D match to TRBD1 (5 bases). There are 15 residues in the CDR3. The germline V and J ends were trimmed by 4 bases and 4 bases, with 13 bases remaining between them. CDR1 and CDR2 (germline): MDHEN, SYDVKM. For the CDR3, the DNA is TGTGCCAGCAGTTATCAGACAGCTTCCACCGGGGAGCTGTTTTTT. The encoded protein is CASSYQTASTGELFF.

This chain links TRBV9 with TRBJ1-1; tentatively, D is TRBD1 (6 bases). The V gene's germline CDR1 is SGDLS and CDR2 YYNGEE. The CDR3 consists of 15 residues. V gave up 0 bases and J gave up 3 bases, with 12 bases separating them. CDR3 loop: CASSVVSRGDTEAFF. In DNA, the CDR3 is TGTGCCAGCAGCGTAGTGAGTAGGGGGGACACTGAAGCTTTCTTT.

This clone has just one count. This sequence joins TRBV28 and TRBJ2-1; 7 bases agree with TRBD2. Germline V gene sequence: CDR1 MDHEN, CDR2 SYDVKM. Trimming at V came to 5 bases and at J to 8 bases, leaving 6 bases not matched to a gene. CDR3 length equals 13 residues. CDR3 amino acids: CASSAGLFDEQFF. CDR3 DNA: TGTGCCAGCAGTGCGGGACTATTCGATGAGCAGTTCTTC.

J is TRBJ2-1 and V is TRBV5-1; D gene unclear. This CDR3 is built from 23 residues. With 4 bases removed from V and 6 bases from J, the gap between germline ends came to 41 bases. CDR1 and CDR2 from the germline V gene are SGHRS and YFSETQ. This chain's CDR3 is CASSPRRPSSFSSTGDPVNEQFF. The CDR3 DNA reads TGCGCCAGCAGCCCTCGAAGGCCTTCCTCTTTCAGCAGTACTGGGGATCCCGTCAATGAGCAGTTCTTC. Using reference TRBV5-1 and TRBJ2-1 for the parts outside the CDR3, the full variable domain is KAGVTQTPRYLIKTRGQQVTLSCSPISGHRSVSWYQQTPGQGLQFLFEYFSETQRNKGNFPGRFSGRQFSNSRSEMNVSTLELGDSALYLCASSPRRPSSFSSTGDPVNEQFFGPGTRLTVL.

The V call is TRBV4-1, the J call TRBJ2-2; 7 bases line up with TRBD1. The V segment lost 8 bases and the J segment 1 base; nucleotides outside the gene matches: 10. This CDR3 has 16 residues. Germline CDR1 is MGHRA and CDR2 is YSYEKL. This chain's CDR3 is CASGNTRQGNTGELFF. The CDR3 DNA sequence: TGCGCCAGCGGAAATACGAGACAGGGGAACACCGGGGAGCTGTTTTTT.

The rearrangement links TRBV5-4 to TRBJ1-2; 7 nucleotides agree with TRBD1. The CDR3 runs 13 residues. The V gene's germline CDR1 is SGHNT and CDR2 YYREEE (reference sequence). Trimming at V came to 3 bases and at J to 8 bases, leaving 7 bases not matched to a gene. The DNA for the CDR3 is TGTGCCAGCAGCTGGGGGACAGTCGGCGGCTACACCTTC. This codes for CASSWGTVGGYTF.

CDR3 loop: CASATSGSPDTQYF. DNA for the CDR3: TGTGCCAGCGCGACTAGCGGATCACCAGATACGCAGTATTTT. The gene calls are TRBV28 and TRBJ2-3; TRBD2 agrees at 9 bases. The V gene end was trimmed by 8 bases and the J gene end by 4 bases; junction bases not matched to a gene: 7. This CDR3 comprises 14 residues. Germline V gives CDR1 MDHEN, CDR2 SYDVKM.

The V gene is TRBV27, the J gene TRBJ2-7; unclear D gene. Looked up from germline, CDR1 is MNHEY and CDR2 is SMNVEV (reference sequence). The CDR3 contains 13 residues. V was clipped by 0 bases and J by 6 bases, with 9 bases between them. The CDR3 here is CASSLSSRGEQYF. The CDR3 DNA reads TGTGCCAGCAGTTTATCCTCTAGAGGCGAGCAGTACTTC.